Described below is a single TCR beta chain sequence and its context. Assay used: immunoSEQ multiplex PCR; TCRdb lists only in-frame clones, some missing. Of 190,000 or so clones in the sample, around nine tenths were seen once. This CDR3 region has 13 residues. Germline loops: CDR1 SGHTA, CDR2 FQGNSA. V dropped 1 base and J dropped 2 bases, with 5 bases sitting between them. This sample was taken from a study of blood T cell repertoires in COVID-19. The sequencing sample was made of peripheral blood. The receptor comes from a man aged 55-75 years who had recovered from COVID-19. V usage is TRBV7-2 and J usage is TRBJ2-5; D is unresolved. Here the CDR3 DNA reads TGTGCCAGCAGCTTAGGGGCGCAAGAGACCCAGTACTTC. This gives the protein CASSLGAQETQYF.